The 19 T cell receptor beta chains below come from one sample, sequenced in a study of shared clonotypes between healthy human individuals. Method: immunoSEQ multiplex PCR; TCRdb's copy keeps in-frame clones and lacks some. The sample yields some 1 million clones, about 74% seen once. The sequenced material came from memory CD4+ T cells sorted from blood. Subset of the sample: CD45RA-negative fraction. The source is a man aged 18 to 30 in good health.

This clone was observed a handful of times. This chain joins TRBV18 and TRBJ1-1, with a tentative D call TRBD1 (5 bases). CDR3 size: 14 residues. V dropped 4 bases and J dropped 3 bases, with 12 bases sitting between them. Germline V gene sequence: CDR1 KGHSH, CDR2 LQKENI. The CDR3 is CASSQRTFDTEAFF. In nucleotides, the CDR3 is TGTGCCAGCTCACAACGGACATTCGACACTGAAGCTTTCTTT.

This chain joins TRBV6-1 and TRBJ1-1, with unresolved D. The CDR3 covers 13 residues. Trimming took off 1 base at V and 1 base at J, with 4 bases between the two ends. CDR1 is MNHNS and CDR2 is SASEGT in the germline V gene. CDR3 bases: TGTGCCAGCAGTGAAGATCCGAACACTGAAGCTTTCTTT. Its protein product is CASSEDPNTEAFF.

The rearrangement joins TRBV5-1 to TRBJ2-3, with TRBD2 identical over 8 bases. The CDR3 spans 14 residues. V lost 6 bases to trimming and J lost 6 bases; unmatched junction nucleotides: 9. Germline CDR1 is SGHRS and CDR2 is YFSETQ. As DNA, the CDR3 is TGCGCCAGCAACGACGGGGGGGCCATGGATACGCAGTATTTT. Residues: CASNDGGAMDTQYF.

The CDR3 nucleotides are TGTGCCAGCTCAGGGGATGAGGGACAGCCCCAGCATTTT. This translates into CASSGDEGQPQHF. The V call is TRBV18, the J call TRBJ1-5; D remains unclear. The CDR3 covers 13 residues. The germline CDR1 and CDR2 sequences are KGHSH and LQKENI. Trimming took off 5 bases at V and 7 bases at J, with 12 bases between the two ends.

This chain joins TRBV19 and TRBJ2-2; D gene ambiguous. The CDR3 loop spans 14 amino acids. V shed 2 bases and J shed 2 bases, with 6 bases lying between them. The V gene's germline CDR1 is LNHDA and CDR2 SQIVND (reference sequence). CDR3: CASSIPGNTGELFF. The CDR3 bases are TGTGCCAGTAGTATACCCGGAAACACCGGGGAGCTGTTTTTT.

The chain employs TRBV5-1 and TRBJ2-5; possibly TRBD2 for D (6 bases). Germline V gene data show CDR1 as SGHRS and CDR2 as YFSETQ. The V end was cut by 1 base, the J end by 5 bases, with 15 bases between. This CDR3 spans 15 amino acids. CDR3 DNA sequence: TGCGCCAGCAGCTTGTCCGGCGGGGAGTGGGAGACCCAGTACTTC. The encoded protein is CASSLSGGEWETQYF.

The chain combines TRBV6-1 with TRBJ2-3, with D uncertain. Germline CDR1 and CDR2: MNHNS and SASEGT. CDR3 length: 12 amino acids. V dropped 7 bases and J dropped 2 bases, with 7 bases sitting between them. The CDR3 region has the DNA TGTGCCAGCACATTGGACACAGATACGCAGTATTTT. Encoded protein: CASTLDTDTQYF.

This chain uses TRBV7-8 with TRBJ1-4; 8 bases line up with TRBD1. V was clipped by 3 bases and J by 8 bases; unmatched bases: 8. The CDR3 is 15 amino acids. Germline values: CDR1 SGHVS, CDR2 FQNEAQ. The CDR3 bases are TGTGCCAGCAGCTTGGGGACAGGTTGGGGGGAAAAACTGTTTTTT. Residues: CASSLGTGWGEKLFF.

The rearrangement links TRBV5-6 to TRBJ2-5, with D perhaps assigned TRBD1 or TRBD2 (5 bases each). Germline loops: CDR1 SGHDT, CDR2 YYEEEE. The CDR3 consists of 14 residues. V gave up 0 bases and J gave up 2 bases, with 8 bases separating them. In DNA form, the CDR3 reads TGTGCCAGCAGCTTGGTTGGGGGTCAAGAGACCCAGTACTTC. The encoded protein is CASSLVGGQETQYF. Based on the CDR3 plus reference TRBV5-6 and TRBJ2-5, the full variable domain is DAGVTQSPTHLIKTRGQQVTLRCSPKSGHDTVSWYQQALGQGPQFIFQYYEEEERQRGNFPDRFSGHQFPNYSSELNVNALLLGDSALYLCASSLVGGQETQYFGPGTRLLVL.

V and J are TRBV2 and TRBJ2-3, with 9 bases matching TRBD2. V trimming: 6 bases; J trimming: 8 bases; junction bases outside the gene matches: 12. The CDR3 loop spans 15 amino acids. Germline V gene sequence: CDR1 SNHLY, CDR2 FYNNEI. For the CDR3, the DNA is TGTGCCAGCAGGGATAGCGGGGGCCCTTCAGGTACGCAGTATTTT. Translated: CASRDSGGPSGTQYF.

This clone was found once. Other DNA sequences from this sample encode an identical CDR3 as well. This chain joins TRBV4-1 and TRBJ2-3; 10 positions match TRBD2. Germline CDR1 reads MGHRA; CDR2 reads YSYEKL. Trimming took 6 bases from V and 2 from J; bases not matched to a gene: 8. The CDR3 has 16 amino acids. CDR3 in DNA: TGCGCCAGCAGTCAACGGACTAGCGGTTACACAGATACGCAGTATTTT. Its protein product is CASSQRTSGYTDTQYF.

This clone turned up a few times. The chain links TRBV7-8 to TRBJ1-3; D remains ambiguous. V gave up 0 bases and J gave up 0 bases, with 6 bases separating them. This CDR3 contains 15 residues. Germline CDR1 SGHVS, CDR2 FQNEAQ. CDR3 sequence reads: CASSLAGGSGNTIYF. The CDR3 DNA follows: TGTGCCAGCAGCTTAGCGGGCGGCTCTGGAAACACCATATATTTT.

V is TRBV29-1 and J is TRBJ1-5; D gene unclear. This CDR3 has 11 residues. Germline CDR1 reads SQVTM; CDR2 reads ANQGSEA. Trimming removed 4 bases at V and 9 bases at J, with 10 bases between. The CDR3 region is CSVVTNGPQHF. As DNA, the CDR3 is TGCAGCGTTGTAACAAACGGGCCCCAGCATTTT.

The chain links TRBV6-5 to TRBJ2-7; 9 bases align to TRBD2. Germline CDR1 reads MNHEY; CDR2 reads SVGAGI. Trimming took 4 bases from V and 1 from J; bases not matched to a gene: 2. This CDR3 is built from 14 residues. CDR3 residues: CASSSRGGSYEQYF. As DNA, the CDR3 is TGTGCCAGCAGTTCGCGGGGGGGTTCCTACGAGCAGTACTTC.

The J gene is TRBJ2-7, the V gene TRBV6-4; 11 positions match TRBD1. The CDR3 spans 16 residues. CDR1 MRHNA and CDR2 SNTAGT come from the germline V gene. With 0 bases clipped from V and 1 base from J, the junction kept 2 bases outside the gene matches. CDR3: CASSDSRDRGSYEQYF. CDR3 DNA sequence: TGTGCCAGCAGTGACTCCCGGGACAGGGGGTCCTACGAGCAGTACTTC.

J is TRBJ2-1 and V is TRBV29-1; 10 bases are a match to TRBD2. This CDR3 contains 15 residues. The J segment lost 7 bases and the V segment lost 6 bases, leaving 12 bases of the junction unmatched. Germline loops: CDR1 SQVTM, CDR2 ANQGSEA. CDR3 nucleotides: TGCAGCGTCCGAGGAAGCGGGAGGGCCTTGAATGAGCAGTTCTTC. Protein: CSVRGSGRALNEQFF.

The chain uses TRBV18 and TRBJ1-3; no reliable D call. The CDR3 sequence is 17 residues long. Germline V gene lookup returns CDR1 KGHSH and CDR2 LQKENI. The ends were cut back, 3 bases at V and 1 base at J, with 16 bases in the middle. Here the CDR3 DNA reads TGTGCCAGCTCACCGCCTAATTCCGCTTTATCTGGAAACACCATATATTTT. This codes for CASSPPNSALSGNTIYF.

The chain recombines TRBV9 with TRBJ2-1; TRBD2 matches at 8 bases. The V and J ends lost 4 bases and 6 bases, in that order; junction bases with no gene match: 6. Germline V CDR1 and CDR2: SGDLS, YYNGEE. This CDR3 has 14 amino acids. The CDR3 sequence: CASSPILAGNEQFF. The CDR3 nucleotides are TGTGCCAGCAGCCCGATTCTAGCGGGCAATGAGCAGTTCTTC.

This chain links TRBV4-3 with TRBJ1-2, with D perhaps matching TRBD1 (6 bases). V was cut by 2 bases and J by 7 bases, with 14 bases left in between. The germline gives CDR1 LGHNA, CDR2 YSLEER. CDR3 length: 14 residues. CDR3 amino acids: CASSQKAQGGGYTF. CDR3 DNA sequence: TGCGCCAGCAGCCAAAAAGCACAGGGTGGTGGCTACACCTTC.